This record covers a single T cell receptor beta chain. The antigen remains undetermined. This specimen comes from a study of T cell responses to AZD1222 COVID-19 vaccine. Study-level points and caveats: Clonal diversity was possibly underestimated, and white British individuals and females predominated among donors.

Trimming removed 1 base at V and 6 bases at J, with 10 bases between. CDR3 length: 13 residues. Germline CDR1 and CDR2: SGHDT and YYEEEE. The protocol was immunoSEQ multiplex PCR, while the TCRdb copy is restricted to in-frame clones and leaves out a portion. The data show 70,000 to 95,000 clones, over 80% seen once. The source is an adult who received the AZD1222 COVID-19 vaccine. Sequencing used peripheral blood, obtained 28 days after the second AZD1222 dose. The V and J genes are TRBV5-6 and TRBJ1-1; D unresolved. CDR3 sequence reads: CASSLWGGAEAFF. The CDR3 coding sequence is TGTGCCAGCAGCTTGTGGGGTGGAGCTGAAGCTTTCTTT. The full variable domain, its missing parts supplied by reference TRBV5-6 and TRBJ1-1, is DAGVTQSPTHLIKTRGQQVTLRCSPKSGHDTVSWYQQALGQGPQFIFQYYEEEERQRGNFPDRFSGHQFPNYSSELNVNALLLGDSALYLCASSLWGGAEAFFGQGTRLTVV.